This T cell receptor beta chain was identified in a study of cytomegalovirus exposure and HLA in healthy donors. A word on this clone: Antigen specificity is unknown.

Samples came from healthy bone marrow donors. General study results and limits: Several of the most significant clusters appeared linked to common viral pathogens, based on a later analysis. A highly shared variant cluster was judged a likely technical artifact. Serostatus for CMV was the only available immune exposure information.

Germline V gene sequence: CDR1 KGHSH, CDR2 LQKENI. With V trimmed by 3 bases and J by 8 bases, 13 bases remained unmatched. This CDR3 comprises 16 residues. In the PCR, 60 Vbeta and 13 Jbeta primers were used. This table comes from immunoSEQ multiplex PCR, and its TCRdb copy is limited to in-frame clones, with some not included. The data hold 150,000 to 200,000 clones, with about 88% observed a single time. Material: PBMCs. The TCR comes from a woman aged 18-29 years in good health and CMV-seronegative. The chain carries TRBV18 and TRBJ2-5; TRBD2 matches at 9 bases. CDR3 loop: CASSPLAVAGDYTQYF. The CDR3 bases are TGTGCCAGCTCACCCCTTGCGGTAGCGGGGGACTATACCCAGTACTTC. The whole variable domain, remainder taken from reference TRBV18 and TRBJ2-5, is NAGVMQNPRHLVRRRGQEARLRCSPMKGHSHVYWYRQLPEEGLKFMVYLQKENIIDESGMPKERFSAEFPKEGPSILRIQQVVRGDSAAYFCASSPLAVAGDYTQYFGPGTRLLVL.